These 12 T cell receptor beta chains share one sample of origin, sequenced in a study of shared clonotypes between healthy human individuals. Naive-designated CD8 cells lacked CD45RO, were positively enriched for CCR7, and omitted terminally differentiated effector memory CD45RA+ cells. Assay used: immunoSEQ multiplex PCR; TCRdb lists only in-frame clones, some missing. In the table there are over 2 million clones, about 95% of which are singletons. The specimen sequenced was naive CD8+ T cells sorted from blood. These TCRs come from a man younger than 35 in good health.

The chain has TRBV7-2 and TRBJ2-1, with D perhaps TRBD1 (6 bases). V was pared by 2 bases and J by 8 bases, with 19 bases between. CDR1 and CDR2 (germline): SGHTA, FQGNSA. This CDR3 is built from 16 residues. The CDR3 here is CASSLSVGALSYEQFF. CDR3 in DNA: TGTGCCAGCAGCTTATCTGTGGGGGCCTTATCCTATGAGCAGTTCTTC.

The chain employs TRBV5-1 and TRBJ2-5, with 13 bases identical to TRBD2. V trimming: 4 bases; J trimming: 5 bases; junction bases outside the gene matches: 5. The CDR3 sequence is 15 residues long. The germline V gene has CDR1 SGHRS and CDR2 YFSETQ. Here the CDR3 DNA reads TGCGCCAGCAGCCCGGGACTAGCGGGGCCCGAGACCCAGTACTTC. The encoded protein is CASSPGLAGPETQYF.

For the CDR3, the DNA is TGTGCCAGCAGTTCGTTCGACAGTGCGCAAGAGACCCAGTACTTC. Its translation: CASSSFDSAQETQYF. This chain joins TRBV27 and TRBJ2-5; a weak D match, TRBD1 (5 bases). The germline V gene encodes CDR1 MNHEY and CDR2 SMNVEV (reference sequence). The CDR3 runs to 15 residues. The V and J ends lost 4 bases and 2 bases respectively, with 14 bases between them.

The genes are TRBV28 and TRBJ2-7; 7 nucleotides align to TRBD1. V lost 3 bases and J lost 4; bases outside the gene matches: 6. The CDR3 covers 14 residues. Germline assignment: CDR1 MDHEN and CDR2 SYDVKM. CDR3 sequence reads: CASSFIGQAYEQYF. The CDR3 DNA sequence: TGTGCCAGCAGTTTCATCGGACAGGCATACGAGCAGTACTTC.

The V and J genes are TRBV28 and TRBJ1-3; 8 nucleotides match TRBD1. Germline trimming cut 5 bases from V and 2 bases from J; bases unmatched to any gene: 5. The CDR3 covers 15 residues. The germline CDR1 and CDR2 sequences are MDHEN and SYDVKM. Written as DNA, the CDR3 is TGTGCCAGCAGTCCACAGGGGGGGACTGGAAACACCATATATTTT. It yields the protein CASSPQGGTGNTIYF.

J is TRBJ2-3 and V is TRBV9, with D perhaps matching TRBD2 (6 bases). CDR1 is SGDLS and CDR2 is YYNGEE in the germline V gene. The CDR3 runs 15 residues. V was shortened by 1 base and J by 4 bases, with 13 bases between the two germline ends. CDR3 bases: TGTGCCAGCAGCGTAAAGCGGGTAGATCCAGATACGCAGTATTTT. Translated: CASSVKRVDPDTQYF.

V and J are TRBV6-5 and TRBJ1-1; perhaps TRBD1 as D (5 bases). Trimming cost V 6 bases and J 0 bases, with 11 bases left between them. Germline CDR1 is MNHEY and CDR2 is SVGAGI. The CDR3 consists of 14 residues. CDR3 sequence reads: CASRQRGLNTEAFF. In DNA form, the CDR3 reads TGTGCCAGCAGACAAAGGGGCTTGAACACTGAAGCTTTCTTT.

The J gene is TRBJ1-4, the V gene TRBV9; D is possibly TRBD1 (6 bases). The CDR3 runs 15 residues. V was clipped by 0 bases and J by 7 bases, with 13 bases between them. Germline V CDR1 and CDR2: SGDLS, YYNGEE. For the CDR3, the DNA is TGTGCCAGCAGCGTAGGGATACAGGGAGGTGAAAAACTGTTTTTT. This gives the protein CASSVGIQGGEKLFF.

About this clone: Other DNA sequences in the sample encode the same CDR3. This sequence joins TRBV4-3 and TRBJ2-7; tentative D call: TRBD2 (6 bases). Trimming removed 0 bases from V and 0 bases from J, with 12 bases in between. The CDR3 is 16 residues long. Germline V gene lookup returns CDR1 LGHNA and CDR2 YSLEER. CDR3 bases: TGCGCCAGCAGCCAAGATCAGGAGGGCCCCTCCTACGAGCAGTACTTC. It codes for CASSQDQEGPSYEQYF.

The chain uses TRBV5-4 and TRBJ2-7; D uncertain. Germline values: CDR1 SGHNT, CDR2 YYREEE (reference sequence). V shed 4 bases and J shed 5 bases, with 13 bases lying between them. This CDR3 contains 13 residues. The CDR3 reads CASSGDLGDEQYF. The CDR3 DNA sequence: TGTGCCAGCAGCGGTGACCTCGGCGACGAGCAGTACTTC.

As for this clone: This specimen includes other DNA sequences encoding the same CDR3. V and J are TRBV14 and TRBJ2-7; D remains unclear. Between the trimmed V and J ends, which lost 1 base and 1 base, there was a span of 5 bases. The CDR3 runs 13 residues. The germline V gene encodes CDR1 SGHDN and CDR2 FVKESK. The CDR3 spells CASSQGPSYEQYF. CDR3 bases: TGTGCCAGCAGCCAAGGGCCATCCTACGAGCAGTACTTC. Variable domain in full (rest from reference TRBV14 and TRBJ2-7): EAGVTQFPSHSVIEKGQTVTLRCDPISGHDNLYWYRRVMGKEIKFLLHFVKESKQDESGMPNNRFLAERTGGTYSTLKVQPAELEDSGVYFCASSQGPSYEQYFGPGTRLTVT.

This clone was detected once. CDR3 sequence reads: CASALGEGSYEQYF. CDR3 bases: TGTGCCAGCGCCCTAGGGGAGGGCTCCTACGAGCAGTACTTC. The chain uses TRBV5-4 and TRBJ2-7; TRBD2 aligns across 7 bases. Germline CDR1 is SGHNT and CDR2 is YYREEE (reference sequence). V was clipped by 7 bases and J by 0 bases; unmatched bases: 7. The CDR3 is 14 residues long.